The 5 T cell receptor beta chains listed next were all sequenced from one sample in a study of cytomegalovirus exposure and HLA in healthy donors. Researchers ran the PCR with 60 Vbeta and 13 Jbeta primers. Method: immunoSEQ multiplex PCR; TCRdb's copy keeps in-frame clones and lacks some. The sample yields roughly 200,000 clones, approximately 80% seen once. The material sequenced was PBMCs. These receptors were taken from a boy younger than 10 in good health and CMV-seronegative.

CDR3 residues: CASSQGLNTGELFF. CDR3 coding DNA: TGCGCCAGCAGCCAAGGACTTAACACCGGGGAGCTGTTTTTT. The chain uses TRBV4-1 and TRBJ2-2; no firm D call. The V and J ends lost 1 base and 2 bases respectively, with 5 bases between them. The germline CDR1 and CDR2 sequences are MGHRA and YSYEKL. There are 14 residues in the CDR3.

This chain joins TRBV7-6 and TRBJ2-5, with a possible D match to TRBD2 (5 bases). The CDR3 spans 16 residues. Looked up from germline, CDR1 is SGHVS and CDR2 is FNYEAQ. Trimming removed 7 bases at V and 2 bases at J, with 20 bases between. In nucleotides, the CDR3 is TGTGCCAGCACAAATCCAAGGCAGGACTCTCAAGAGACCCAGTACTTC. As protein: CASTNPRQDSQETQYF.

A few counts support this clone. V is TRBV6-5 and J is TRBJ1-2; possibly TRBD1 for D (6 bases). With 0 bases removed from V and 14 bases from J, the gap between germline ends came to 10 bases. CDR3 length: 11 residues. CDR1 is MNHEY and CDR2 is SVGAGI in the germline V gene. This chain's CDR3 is CASSYSGTSTF. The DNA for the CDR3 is TGTGCCAGCAGTTACTCCGGGACATCGACCTTC.

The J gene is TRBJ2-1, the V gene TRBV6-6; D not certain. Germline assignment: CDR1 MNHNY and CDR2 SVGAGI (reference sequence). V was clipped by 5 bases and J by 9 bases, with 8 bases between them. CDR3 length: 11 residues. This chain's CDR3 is CASSQISEQFF. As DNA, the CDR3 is TGTGCCAGCAGTCAGATCAGTGAGCAGTTCTTC.

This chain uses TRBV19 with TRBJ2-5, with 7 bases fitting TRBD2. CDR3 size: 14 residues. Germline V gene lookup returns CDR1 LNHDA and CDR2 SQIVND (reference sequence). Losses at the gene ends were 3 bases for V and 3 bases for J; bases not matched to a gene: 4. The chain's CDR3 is CASSIWEGKETQYF. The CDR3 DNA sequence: TGTGCCAGTAGTATTTGGGAGGGGAAAGAGACCCAGTACTTC.